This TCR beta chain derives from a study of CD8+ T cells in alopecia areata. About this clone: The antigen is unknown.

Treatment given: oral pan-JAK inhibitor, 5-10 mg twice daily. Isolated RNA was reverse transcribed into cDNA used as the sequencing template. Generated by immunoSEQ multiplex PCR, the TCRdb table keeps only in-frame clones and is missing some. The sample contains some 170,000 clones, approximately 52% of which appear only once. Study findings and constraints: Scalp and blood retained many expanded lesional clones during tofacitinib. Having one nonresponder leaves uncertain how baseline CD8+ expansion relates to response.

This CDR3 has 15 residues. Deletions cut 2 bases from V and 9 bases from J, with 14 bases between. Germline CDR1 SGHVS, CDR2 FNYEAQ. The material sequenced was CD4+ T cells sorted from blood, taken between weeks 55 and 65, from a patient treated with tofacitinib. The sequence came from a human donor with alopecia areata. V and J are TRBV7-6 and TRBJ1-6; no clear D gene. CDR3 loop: CASSLSQSGFSPLHF. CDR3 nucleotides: TGTGCCAGCAGCTTAAGTCAGTCAGGTTTTTCACCCCTCCACTTT.